One T cell receptor beta chain is described in this entry. Treatment here: oral pan-JAK inhibitor, 5-10 mg twice daily. Germline CDR1 SGHDN, CDR2 FVKESK. V shed 2 bases and J shed 1 base, with 11 bases lying between them. The CDR3 extends over 15 amino acids. This entry comes from a study of CD8+ T cells in alopecia areata. The sequencing template was cDNA reverse transcribed from extracted RNA. Sequencing was performed with immunoSEQ multiplex PCR; in TCRdb, only in-frame clones are kept and a portion is missing. This sample has about 150,000 clones, with roughly 50% found just once. V and J are TRBV14 and TRBJ1-1; unclear D gene. This specimen was CD8+ T cells sorted from blood, taken at week 4, from a patient treated with tofacitinib. This clonotype was obtained from a human donor with alopecia areata. CDR3 amino acids: CASSQLQIQNTEAFF. In DNA form, the CDR3 reads TGTGCCAGCAGCCAACTACAGATTCAGAACACTGAAGCTTTCTTT.